This note documents a single T cell receptor beta chain sequence. There is no known antigen for this receptor. No quality values exist for individual bases; no much larger clone is one base distant. This specimen belongs to a study of T cells in Graves' hyperthyroidism and ophthalmopathy (dated by TCRdb to the late 2010s). For context, the study as a whole: Peripheral blood samples were taken at initial diagnosis, before any treatment was given. The study also compared thyroid tissue and blood T-cell repertoires from several Graves' hyperthyroidism patients. The paper reports TCR Vbeta CDR3 sequencing of roughly 140 peripheral blood samples: approximately 41 ophthalmopathy, approximately 74 hyperthyroidism and around 17 progressor patients. An independent validation cohort of about 19 hyperthyroidism patients and approximately 17 patients who later progressed to ophthalmopathy tested prospective prediction of ophthalmopathy. The 100 or so discovery patients were divided at random into training and test sets in a 7:3 ratio. To identify TCR V-J signatures that set the groups apart, the researchers used a discovery cohort of about a hundred patients, made up of under 50 with Graves' ophthalmopathy and 55 to 65 with stable Graves' hyperthyroidism. Following sampling, methimazole starting at 30 mg daily was given to hyperthyroidism patients, and high-dose intravenous methylprednisolone was given to ophthalmopathy patients.

The TCR beta CDR3 regions were amplified from RNA transcripts. The TCR CDR3 was subjected to a first round of RT-PCR using the HTBI primer set and the Qiagen OneStep RT-PCR kit. A second multiplex PCR round built the libraries, followed by size selection and purification. Sequencing of the libraries was done on an Illumina HiSeq2000 using paired-end 100 bp reads. The paper's processing steps were these. SOAPnuke was used to process the raw data, removing reads that contained adapters or uncalled bases, had a mean Phred below 15, or lacked an exact match to the constant primer or identifier. COPE v1.2.5 was used to merge high-quality paired reads, and clonotypes were defined as unique nucleotide sequences. Clonotypes were aligned to IMGT TRBV, TRBD and TRBJ reference segments using MiTCR v1.1. The analysis included only V-J combinations with a frequency above 0.0001, which together covered about 99% of the repertoires. The TCS score was defined as the ratio of F50 (clonal expansion) to E x V (chaos), calculated using BLOSUM62-based TCRdist between CDR3 peptides within each V-J. Welch's t-statistics and random forest reduced 450 to 600 V-J features to 10 to 15, which were used in a naive Bayes classifier (R e1071). TCRdb itself trimmed the public reads at Q25 with fastp, ran MiXCR and retained productive beta chains. Every CDR3 protein is listed once, alongside the most common genes and DNA of its rows. TCRdb, not the original authors, processed these V and J calls. Within this sample are some 510,000 distinct CDR3 sequences, with about 20% of them counted one time only. Approximately 25% of the sample comes from the top ten.

A patient counted as having stable Graves' hyperthyroidism if no progression to ophthalmopathy occurred over 18 months of follow-up. Hyperthyroidism patients were newly diagnosed, had a disease duration of under 2 months, and were aged 18 to 65 years. Exclusion was applied to patients with uncontrolled infections, other autoimmune diseases, pregnancy or lactation. Diagnoses relied on clinical symptoms, serum thyroxine and TRAb, thyroid ultrasound and orbital computed tomography. Ficoll-Paque density gradient centrifugation was used to isolate PBMCs from around 10 ml of fresh peripheral blood. Trizol reagent was used to extract total RNA, and RNA quality was then checked on an Agilent 2100 Bioanalyzer. Beyond this particular receptor, the publication reports: In validation, the model predicted progression to ophthalmopathy with approximately 71% sensitivity and around 72% specificity, a median of 6.5 months before onset. Sample size was not statistically predetermined, and investigators were not blinded to group allocation. In cross-validation, a model built on a 13 V-J signature told ophthalmopathy apart from stable hyperthyroidism with over 85% sensitivity and about 81% specificity, and in testing the same model reached 80%/75%. Blood samples also contained most of the expanded thyroid clonotypes (frequency above 0.001), which suggests that blood repertoires may reflect thyroid immune responses.

Sequenced input: blood. The TCR sequence derives from a young man with Graves' hyperthyroidism.

The nucleotide sequence reads as follows: TGTGCCAGCAGCTTGGAAGCACAGAGCTCCTACGAGCAGTACTTC. Translated, it reads CASSLEAQSSYEQYF. The sequence is built from TRBV5-5 and TRBJ2-7; too little of a D gene remains to name it. CDR1 SGHKS and CDR2 YYEKEE are derived from the germline V gene (reference sequence). Its CDR3 holds 15 amino acids, cysteine through phenylalanine. Only the CDR3 DNA stays, 45 bases, in frame from base 1. V was cut back by 0 bases and J by 0 bases, leaving a gap of 10 bases between them.